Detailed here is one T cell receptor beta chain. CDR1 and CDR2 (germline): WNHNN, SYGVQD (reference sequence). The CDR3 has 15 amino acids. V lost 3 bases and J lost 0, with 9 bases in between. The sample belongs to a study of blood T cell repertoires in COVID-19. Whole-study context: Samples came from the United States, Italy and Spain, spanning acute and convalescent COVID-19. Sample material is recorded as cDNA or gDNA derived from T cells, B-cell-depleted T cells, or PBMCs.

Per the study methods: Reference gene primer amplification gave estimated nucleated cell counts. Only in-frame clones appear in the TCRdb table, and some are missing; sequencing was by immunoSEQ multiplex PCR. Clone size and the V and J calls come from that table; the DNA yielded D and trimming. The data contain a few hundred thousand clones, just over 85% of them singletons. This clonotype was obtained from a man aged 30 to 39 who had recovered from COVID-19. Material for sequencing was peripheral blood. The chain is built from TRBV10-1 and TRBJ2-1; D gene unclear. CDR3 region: CASSELLGSYNEQFF. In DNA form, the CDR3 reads TGCGCCAGCAGTGAACTCCTTGGCTCCTACAATGAGCAGTTCTTC.